The TCR beta chain under discussion was sequenced for a study of cytomegalovirus exposure and HLA in healthy donors. Background on the study: Earlier sequencing of about 179 million T cells yielded approximately 120 million unique TCR beta sequences. Broader study findings: Cytomegalovirus status, reportedly, was diagnosed with high specificity and sensitivity by the classifier. Most TCR sequences were rare, but some public TCRs occurred in many donors. The study designated fewer than 200 TCR beta chains cytomegalovirus-associated.

Both 60 Vbeta primers and 13 Jbeta primers went into the PCR. Data came from immunoSEQ multiplex PCR; TCRdb stores just in-frame clones and leaves some out. This sample yields 120,000 or so clones, of which under 85% are seen a single time; approximately 9.6% belongs to the top ten. V lost 1 base to trimming and J lost 5 bases; unmatched junction nucleotides: 5. CDR1 and CDR2 (germline): SGHAT, FQNNGV. This CDR3 has 16 residues. In the case of this clone: Its antigen is not known.

The chain carries TRBV11-2 and TRBJ2-1, with TRBD1 identical over 10 bases. The sample was PBMCs. The sequence came from a woman in her 50s in good health and CMV-seropositive. The CDR3: CASSLGPGTGDNEQFF. For the CDR3, the DNA is TGTGCCAGCAGCTTAGGTCCCGGGACAGGGGACAATGAGCAGTTCTTC.